This T cell receptor beta chain comes out of a study of cytomegalovirus exposure and HLA in healthy donors. Study as a whole: The 120 validation repertoires used the same platform as the 550 to 850 first-cohort repertoires (as reported by a later analysis). Study observations and caveats: In a later analysis, first-cohort TCR clusters were found to tend to co-occur in the 130 or so validation repertoires. The study listed some 160 cytomegalovirus-associated TCR beta chains. The majority of TCR sequences were rare, yet some public TCRs appeared in many donors.

About this clone itself: No antigen is known for it.

Clones were sequenced by immunoSEQ multiplex PCR, and TCRdb holds only the in-frame ones, with some missing. Of under 400,000 clones in the sample, 88% were seen once. The CDR3 has 13 residues. Germline V gene lookup returns CDR1 LNHNV and CDR2 YYDKDF (reference sequence). V shed 6 bases and J shed 1 base, with 9 bases lying between them. The chain has TRBV15 and TRBJ1-2; a weak D match, TRBD1 (5 bases). The clonotype originates from a young man in good health and CMV-seronegative. The sample taken for sequencing was PBMCs. CDR3 sequence (DNA): TGTGCCACCAGGGACACTCTTAACTATGGCTACACCTTC. Amino acid sequence: CATRDTLNYGYTF.